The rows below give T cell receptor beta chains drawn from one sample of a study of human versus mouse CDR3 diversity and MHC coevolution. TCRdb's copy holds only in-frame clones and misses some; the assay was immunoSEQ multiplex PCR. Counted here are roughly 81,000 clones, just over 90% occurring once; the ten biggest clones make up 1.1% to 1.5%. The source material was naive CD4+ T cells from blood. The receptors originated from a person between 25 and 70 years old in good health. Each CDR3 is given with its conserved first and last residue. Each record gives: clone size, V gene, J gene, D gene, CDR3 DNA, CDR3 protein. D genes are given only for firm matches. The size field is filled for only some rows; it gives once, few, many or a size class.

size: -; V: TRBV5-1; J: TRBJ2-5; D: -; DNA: TGCGCCAGCAGCTTCTCGGGGGAGCAGTACTTC; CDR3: CASSFSGEQYF
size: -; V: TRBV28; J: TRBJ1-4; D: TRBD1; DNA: TGTGCCAGCAGTTTAGGGACAGCCAATAATGAAAAACTGTTTTTT; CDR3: CASSLGTANNEKLFF
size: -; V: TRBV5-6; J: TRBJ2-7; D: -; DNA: TGTGCCAGCAGCCCCTATCGGACAGACAGCTCCTACGAGCAGTACTTC; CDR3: CASSPYRTDSSYEQYF
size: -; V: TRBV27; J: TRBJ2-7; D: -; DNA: TGTGCCAGCAGTTTATCCGCTAGCGTATCCTACGAGCAGTACTTC; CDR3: CASSLSASVSYEQYF
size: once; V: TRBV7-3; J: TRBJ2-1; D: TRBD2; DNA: TGTGCCAGCAGCTCTAGCGGGGGGGCTTACAATGAGCAGTTCTTC; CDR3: CASSSSGGAYNEQFF
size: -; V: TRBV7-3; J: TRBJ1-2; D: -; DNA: TGTGCCAGCAGCCCAGGAGGTTACGGGACTAATGGCTACACCTTC; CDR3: CASSPGGYGTNGYTF
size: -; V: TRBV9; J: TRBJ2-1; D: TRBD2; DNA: TGTGCCAGCAGCGGCCCTGTGGGCGGGGGGGCTTACAATGAGCAGTTCTTC; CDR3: CASSGPVGGGAYNEQFF
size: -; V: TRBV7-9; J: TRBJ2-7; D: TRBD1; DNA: TGTGCCAGCAGCCAGACAGGGGGGAGTTTCAACGAGCAGTACTTC; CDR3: CASSQTGGSFNEQYF
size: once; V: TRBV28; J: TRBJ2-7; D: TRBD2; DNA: TGTGCCAGCAGTTCCCCGACTAGCGGGAGGGCCTACGAGCAGTACTTC; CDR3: CASSSPTSGRAYEQYF
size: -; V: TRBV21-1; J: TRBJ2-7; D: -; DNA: TGTGCCAGCAGCACAGGGGAGGGCCCCTACGAGCAGTACTTC; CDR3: CASSTGEGPYEQYF
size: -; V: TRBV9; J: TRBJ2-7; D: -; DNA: TGTGCCAGCAGCGTAGCCCCAGCGGGCCGCTCCTACGAGCAGTACTTC; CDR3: CASSVAPAGRSYEQYF
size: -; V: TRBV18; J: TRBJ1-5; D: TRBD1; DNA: TGTGCCAGCTCACCACATCTACAGGGGGCCCCCTATAGCAATCAGCCCCAGCATTTT; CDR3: CASSPHLQGAPYSNQPQHF
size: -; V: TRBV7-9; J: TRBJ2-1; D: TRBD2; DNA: TGTGCCAGCAGCTTCACTAGCGGGATAGGTAGAAATGAGCAGTTCTTC; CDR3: CASSFTSGIGRNEQFF
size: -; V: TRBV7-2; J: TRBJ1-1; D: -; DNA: TGTGCCAGCAGCCGTGCTACCACAGGGAGCCCTGAAGCTTTCTTT; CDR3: CASSRATTGSPEAFF
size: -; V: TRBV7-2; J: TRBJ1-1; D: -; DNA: TGTGCCAGCAGCCCCACGGGGTCTCTCATGAACACTGAAGCTTTCTTT; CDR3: CASSPTGSLMNTEAFF
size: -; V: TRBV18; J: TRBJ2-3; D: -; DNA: TGTGCCAGCTCATCTAGGACTCCTGGCACAGATACGCAGTATTTT; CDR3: CASSSRTPGTDTQYF
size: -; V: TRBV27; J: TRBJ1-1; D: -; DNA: TGTGCCAGCAGTCTACTCGGGGGTAGGATGAACACTGAAGCTTTCTTT; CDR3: CASSLLGGRMNTEAFF
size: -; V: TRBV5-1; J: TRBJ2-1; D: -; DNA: TGCGCCAGCCAGGAGGAGGCCGGCTCCTACAATGAGCAGTTCTTC; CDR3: CASQEEAGSYNEQFF
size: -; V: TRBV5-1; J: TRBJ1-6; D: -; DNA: TGCGCCAGCAGTCGGGAGGGCTATAATTCACCCCTCCACTTT; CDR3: CASSREGYNSPLHF
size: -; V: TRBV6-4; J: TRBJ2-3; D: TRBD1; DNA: TGTGCCAGCAGTGACACCATATCAGGGGGAGATACGCAGTATTTT; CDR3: CASSDTISGGDTQYF
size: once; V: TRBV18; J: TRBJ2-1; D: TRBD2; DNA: TGTGCCAGCTCACCTCCGGGACTAGCGGGTCCCTACAATGAGCAGTTCTTC; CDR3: CASSPPGLAGPYNEQFF
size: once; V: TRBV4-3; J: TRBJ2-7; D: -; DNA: TGCGCCAGCAGCCAAGATAGCGCGGGGACCTCCTACGAGCAGTACTTC; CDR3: CASSQDSAGTSYEQYF
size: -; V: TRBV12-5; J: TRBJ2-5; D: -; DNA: TGTGCTAGCCTGAAGACAGGCGGTAAGCAGTACTTC; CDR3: CASLKTGGKQYF
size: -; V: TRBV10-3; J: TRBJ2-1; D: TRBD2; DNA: TGTGCCATCAGTGGATTAGCGGGAGGGCCGGGCAATGAGCAGTTCTTC; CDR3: CAISGLAGGPGNEQFF
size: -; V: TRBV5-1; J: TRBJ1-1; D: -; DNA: TGCGCCAGCAGCTTGTTTACAGGGCTGAACACTGAAGCTTTCTTT; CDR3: CASSLFTGLNTEAFF
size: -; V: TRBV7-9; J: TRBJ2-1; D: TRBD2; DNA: TGTACCAGCAGCTTAACGGGGGGGACAAATGAGCAGTTCTTC; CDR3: CTSSLTGGTNEQFF
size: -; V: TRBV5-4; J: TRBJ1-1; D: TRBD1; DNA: TGTGCCAGCAGCCCCGGGACAGGGGGAGGGGGCACTGAAGCTTTCTTT; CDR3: CASSPGTGGGGTEAFF
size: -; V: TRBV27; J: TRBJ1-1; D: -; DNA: TGTGCCAGCAGTTTGCAGGGGATGGTTGAAGCTTTCTTT; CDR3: CASSLQGMVEAFF
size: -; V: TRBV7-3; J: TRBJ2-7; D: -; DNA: TGTGCCAGCAGCTTAATGCCTAGCGTCCTAAGTAACGGGCAGTACTTC; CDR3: CASSLMPSVLSNGQYF
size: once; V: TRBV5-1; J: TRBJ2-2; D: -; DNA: TGCGCCAGCAGCTTAGTCCTAGGAACCGGGGAGCTGTTTTTT; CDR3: CASSLVLGTGELFF
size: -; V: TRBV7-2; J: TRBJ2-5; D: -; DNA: TGTGCCAGCACCGGCCAAGAGACCCAGTACTTC; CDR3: CASTGQETQYF
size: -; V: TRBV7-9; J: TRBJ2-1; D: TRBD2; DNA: TGTGCCAGCAGCTTCGGGACTAGCGCCAATGAGCAGTTCTTC; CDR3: CASSFGTSANEQFF
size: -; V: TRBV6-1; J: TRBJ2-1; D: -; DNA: TGTGCCATCGAAACGGCCCAGGGCAATGAGCAGTTCTTC; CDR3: CAIETAQGNEQFF
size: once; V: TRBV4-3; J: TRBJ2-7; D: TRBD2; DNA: TGCGCCAGCAGCCAAGATCTGCCTAGCGGATACTACGAGCAGTACTTC; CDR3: CASSQDLPSGYYEQYF
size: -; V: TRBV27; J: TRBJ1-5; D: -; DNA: TGTGCCAGCAGTTTCTCTGGAGATCAGCCCCAGCATTTT; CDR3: CASSFSGDQPQHF
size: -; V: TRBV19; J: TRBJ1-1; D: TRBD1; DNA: TGTGCCAGTAGCGGACAGGGGGCTGGGAACACTGAAGCTTTCTTT; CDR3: CASSGQGAGNTEAFF
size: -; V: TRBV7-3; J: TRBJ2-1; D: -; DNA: TGTGCCAGCAGTAACCAGATTTCGGGAGAGCAGTTCTTC; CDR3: CASSNQISGEQFF
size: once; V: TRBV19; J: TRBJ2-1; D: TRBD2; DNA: TGTGCCAGTAGTATAACGGCTAGCGGTCCGGATGAGCAGTTCTTC; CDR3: CASSITASGPDEQFF
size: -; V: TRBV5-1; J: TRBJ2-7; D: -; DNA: TGCGCCAGCAGCCCCGAAGCTACCGCCGGCTACGAGCAGTACTTC; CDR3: CASSPEATAGYEQYF
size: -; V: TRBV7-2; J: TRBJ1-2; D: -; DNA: TGTGCCAGCAGCTTAGATTGGGACACTGGCTACACCTTC; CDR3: CASSLDWDTGYTF
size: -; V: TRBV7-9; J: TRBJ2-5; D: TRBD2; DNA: TGTGCCAGCAGCCCTCTACTAGCGGGGGGCCCAGCCCAGTACTTC; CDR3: CASSPLLAGGPAQYF
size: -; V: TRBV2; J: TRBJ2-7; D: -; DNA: TGTGCCAGTGGACAGACCTACGAGCAGTACTTC; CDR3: CASGQTYEQYF
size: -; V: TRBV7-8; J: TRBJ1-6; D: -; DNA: TGTGCCAGCAGCATTGGGGGCTGGTTAAATTCACCCCTCCACTTT; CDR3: CASSIGGWLNSPLHF
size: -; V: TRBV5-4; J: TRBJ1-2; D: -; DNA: TGTGCCAGCAGCCCAGGGGACTATGGCTACACCTTC; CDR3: CASSPGDYGYTF
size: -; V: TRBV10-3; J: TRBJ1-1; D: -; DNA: TGTGCCATCACGGCAGGGGCAATGAACACTGAAGCTTTCTTT; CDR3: CAITAGAMNTEAFF
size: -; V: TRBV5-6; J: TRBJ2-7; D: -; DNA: TGTGCCAGCAGCACGGACAGTTACGAGCAGTACTTC; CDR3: CASSTDSYEQYF
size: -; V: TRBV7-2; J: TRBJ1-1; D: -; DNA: TGTGCCAGCAGCTTAATGTGGGCCCTGAACACTGAAGCTTTCTTT; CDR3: CASSLMWALNTEAFF
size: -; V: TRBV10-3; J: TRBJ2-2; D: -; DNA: TGTGCCATCAGCAGACAAAATCGTCCTAACACCGGGGAGCTGTTTTTT; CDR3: CAISRQNRPNTGELFF
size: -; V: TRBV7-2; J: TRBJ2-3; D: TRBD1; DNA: TGTGCCAGCTGCGAATACAGGGGGGCGCAGTATTTT; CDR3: CASCEYRGAQYF
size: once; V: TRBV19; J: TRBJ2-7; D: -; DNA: TGTGCCAGTAGTATGACAGGCTCCTACGAGCAGTACTTC; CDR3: CASSMTGSYEQYF
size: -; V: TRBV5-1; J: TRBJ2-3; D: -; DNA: TGCGCCAGCAGCTTGGGAGGGATCGCAGATACGCAGTATTTT; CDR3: CASSLGGIADTQYF
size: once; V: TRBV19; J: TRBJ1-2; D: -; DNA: TGTGCCAGTAGTATTCTGGGGGCCAACTATGGCTACACCTTC; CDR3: CASSILGANYGYTF
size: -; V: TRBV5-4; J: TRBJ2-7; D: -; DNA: TGTGCCAGCAGCTTTGGCAAGTCCTACGAGCAGTACTTC; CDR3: CASSFGKSYEQYF
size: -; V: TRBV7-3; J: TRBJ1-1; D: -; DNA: TGTGCCAGCAGCCAAAGCGGGCGTCCGAACACTGAAGCTTTCTTT; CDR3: CASSQSGRPNTEAFF
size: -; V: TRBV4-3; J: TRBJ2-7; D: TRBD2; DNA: TGCGCCAGCAGCGAGGGGTGGGCTAGCGGGAGTAGGTACGAGCAGTACTTC; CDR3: CASSEGWASGSRYEQYF
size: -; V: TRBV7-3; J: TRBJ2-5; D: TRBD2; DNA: TGTGCCAGCAGCACAGCGGGGGCCAGAGAGACCCAGTACTTC; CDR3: CASSTAGARETQYF